Ten or more counts support the clone carrying this T cell receptor beta chain. Its antigen is not identified. Amplification yielded TCR beta CDR3 regions, with RNA transcripts as the source. During a first-round RT-PCR of the TCR CDR3, the HTBI primer set was used. TCRdb passed the multiplex PCR reads through MiXCR, listing each CDR3 protein once. The sample consists of around 370,000 distinct CDR3 sequences, 18% of them appearing once. A 10 ml volume of fresh peripheral blood provided the PBMCs. The sample belongs to a study of T cells in Graves' hyperthyroidism and ophthalmopathy. Study findings and constraints: In validation, the model predicted ophthalmopathy. These predictions came a median about 6.5 months before onset.

V was trimmed by 5 bases and J by 0 bases, leaving 23 bases between them. This CDR3 is 18 amino acids long. CDR1 and CDR2 from the germline V gene are MNHNS and SASEGT. The chain is built from TRBV6-1 and TRBJ2-7, with D possibly being TRBD2 (5 bases). The source material was blood. This clonotype was obtained from a man aged 18-30 years with Graves' ophthalmopathy. The CDR3 DNA reads as TGTGCCAGCAGTCTACCCCGGGATCTCAAGCACCCCTCCTACGAGCAGTACTTC. Translation gives CASSLPRDLKHPSYEQYF.